This T cell receptor beta chain was recovered during a study of blood T cell repertoires in COVID-19. Before they entered the study, exposed participants had met a COVID-19 case within 2 weeks. The germline gives CDR1 SGHVS, CDR2 FNYEAQ. The CDR3 has 15 amino acids. J was trimmed by 5 bases and V by 2 bases; bases with no gene match: 3. The table came from immunoSEQ multiplex PCR; TCRdb's copy has only in-frame clones and leaves some out. The sample shows about 220,000 clones, about 90% of them seen only once. This sequence joins TRBV7-6 and TRBJ1-6; 7 bases agree with TRBD1. Sequencing was carried out using PBMCs or T cells enriched from blood (not recorded which). This receptor was obtained from a man aged 30 to 39 who had been exposed to COVID-19. This chain's CDR3 is CASSLRDSNNSPLHF. CDR3 nucleotide sequence: TGTGCCAGCAGCTTAAGGGACAGTAATAATTCACCCCTCCACTTT.